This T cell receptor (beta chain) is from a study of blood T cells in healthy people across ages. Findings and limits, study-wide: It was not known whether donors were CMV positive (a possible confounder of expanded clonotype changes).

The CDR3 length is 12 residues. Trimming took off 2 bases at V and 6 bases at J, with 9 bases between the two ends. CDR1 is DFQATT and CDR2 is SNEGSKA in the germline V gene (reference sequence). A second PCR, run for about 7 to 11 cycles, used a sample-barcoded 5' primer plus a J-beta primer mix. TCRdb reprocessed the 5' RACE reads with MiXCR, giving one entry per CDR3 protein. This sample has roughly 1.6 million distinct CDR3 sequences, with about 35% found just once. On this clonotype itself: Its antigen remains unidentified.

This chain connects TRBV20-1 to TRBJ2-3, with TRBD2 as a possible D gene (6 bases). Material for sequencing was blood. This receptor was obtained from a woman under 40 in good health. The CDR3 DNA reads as TGCAGTGCTAGACTAAGCGGGGATACGCAGTATTTT. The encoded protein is CSARLSGDTQYF.